A selection of T cell receptor beta chains follows, all from one sample in a study of Ad26.COV2.S vaccination and SARS-CoV-2 variants. Here immunoSEQ multiplex PCR was the method, and the copy in TCRdb shows in-frame clones only, minus some. This table has approximately 250,000 clones, about 83% appearing once. Specimen: peripheral blood, collected in a trial of Ad26.COV2.S vaccine versus placebo. The receptors derive from a person aged 18-60 years who received the Ad26.COV2.S COVID-19 vaccine or a placebo. The CDR3 runs from the conserved cysteine through the conserved F or W. The order of the fields is D gene, J gene, V gene, clone size, CDR3 DNA, CDR3 protein. A D gene is named only where the DNA matches it firmly. Clone sizes are given selectively: once, few, many, or a class where the clone is expanded.

>TRBD1|TRBJ2-3|TRBV7-3|-
TGTGCCAGCAGCCGGACAGGGGGAATCACAGATACGCAGTATTTT
CASSRTGGITDTQYF
>TRBD1|TRBJ1-1|TRBV7-9|-
TGTGCCAGCAGCCTGGGACAGGGCATGAACACTGAAGCTTTCTTT
CASSLGQGMNTEAFF
>TRBD1|TRBJ1-3|TRBV25-1|-
TGTGCCAGCACTTCCGACAGGGGGCTAAACACCATATATTTT
CASTSDRGLNTIYF
>TRBD1|TRBJ2-7|TRBV5-1|once
TGCGCCAGCAGCTTGGGCCGGGACAGGTTCTTTAACGAGCAGTACTTC
CASSLGRDRFFNEQYF
>TRBD2|TRBJ2-3|TRBV5-1|-
TGCGCCAGCAGCTTGGACGTAGCGGGGGGGCCAGATACGCAGTATTTT
CASSLDVAGGPDTQYF
>-|TRBJ2-7|TRBV4-1|-
TGCGCCAGCAGCCAAGGGGTCCCTTACTACGAGCAGTACTTC
CASSQGVPYYEQYF
>-|TRBJ2-5|TRBV19|-
TGTGCCAGTAGTCCTGACAAATCGGGCTTCAATCGAGAGACCCAGTACTTC
CASSPDKSGFNRETQYF
>-|TRBJ1-2|TRBV6-5|-
TGTGCCAGCAGTTACCCGGGGACACCATCTCACACCTTC
CASSYPGTPSHTF
>-|TRBJ1-1|TRBV4-3|once
TGCGCCAGCAGCCGAGAGGGGATTACGGACACTGAAGCTTTCTTT
CASSREGITDTEAFF
>-|TRBJ2-6|TRBV15|few
TGTGCCACCAGCAGAGACAAATCTGGGGCCAACGTCCTGACTTTC
CATSRDKSGANVLTF
>-|TRBJ1-5|TRBV19|-
TGTGCCAGTAGTATAGGGGGTAGCAATCAGCCCCAGCATTTT
CASSIGGSNQPQHF
>-|TRBJ1-3|TRBV2|few
TGTGCCAGCATAAGGGAGGAATCGGGAAACACCATATATTTT
CASIREESGNTIYF
>-|TRBJ2-2|TRBV4-1|-
TGCGCCAGCAGCCAAGATCTCGGCAAGACGAACACCGGGGAGCTGTTTTTT
CASSQDLGKTNTGELFF
>TRBD1|TRBJ2-1|TRBV10-3|-
TGTGCCATCAGGGAGGACAGGGAGTACAATGAGCAGTTCTTC
CAIREDREYNEQFF
>-|TRBJ2-3|TRBV7-2|-
TGTGCCAGCAGCTTCTGGGACCGATGGGCAGATACGCAGTATTTT
CASSFWDRWADTQYF